Sequencing of this T cell receptor beta chain was carried out in a study of cytomegalovirus exposure and HLA in healthy donors. Study-wide findings and caveats: In an earlier analysis, in some 500 donors, most V segments appeared productive either ~87% or ~30% of the time. Most subjects' HLA-A and HLA-B alleles were reportedly predicted from TCR beta sequences.

Germline V gene data show CDR1 as SGHTA and CDR2 as FQGNSA. The CDR3 runs 14 residues. V was clipped by 3 bases and J by 3 bases; unmatched bases: 4. This clone was counted between two and nine times. Its antigen is as yet unknown. The primer mix had 60 Vbeta and 13 Jbeta primers. TCRdb's copy holds only in-frame clones and misses some; the assay was immunoSEQ multiplex PCR. The sample has some 150,000 clones, 65% to 80% seen once. This TCR was sampled from a man younger than 40 in good health and CMV-seronegative. The source material was PBMCs. The V call is TRBV7-2, the J call TRBJ1-1; 7 bases align to TRBD1. DNA of the CDR3: TGTGCCAGCAGCTTCGGACAGGACGACACTGAAGCTTTCTTT. It specifies CASSFGQDDTEAFF.